A single sample is the source of the 32 T cell receptor beta chains below, sequenced in a study of blood T cells in healthy people across ages. A second PCR, run for 7 to 11 cycles, used a sample-barcoded 5' primer plus a J-beta primer mix. Each CDR3 protein gets one entry after TCRdb re-called the 5' RACE reads with MiXCR. Here the sample spans 1 million to 1.2 million distinct CDR3 sequences, around two fifths being singletons. The source material was blood. The receptors stem from a man between 18 and 35 years old in good health.

Concerning this clonotype itself: Mismatch with germline at one junction end may stem from a read error. The chain uses TRBV4-1 and TRBJ2-3, with D tentatively TRBD1 or TRBD2 (5 bases each). Germline loops: CDR1 MGHRA, CDR2 YSYEKL. This CDR3 region has 16 residues. The CDR3 here is CANSQPPGRLTDTQYF. Here the CDR3 DNA reads TGCGCCAACAGCCAACCCCCGGGACGTCTCACAGATACGCAGTATTTT.

The chain couples TRBV28 to TRBJ1-5; D unclear. Germline V gene lookup returns CDR1 MDHEN and CDR2 SYDVKM. CDR3 length equals 15 residues. Trimming shortened V by 1 base and J by 0 bases, and 7 bases separated the two germline ends. This CDR3 is CASSLYKHSNQPQHF. In nucleotides, the CDR3 is TGTGCCAGCAGTTTATATAAGCATAGCAATCAGCCCCAGCATTTT.

V gene TRBV7-2 combines with J gene TRBJ2-3; perhaps TRBD2 as D (5 bases). Between the trimmed V and J ends, which lost 1 base and 6 bases, there was a span of 11 bases. The CDR3 is 14 amino acids. CDR1 and CDR2 (germline): SGHTA, FQGNSA. CDR3 loop: CASSLGGRGDTQYF. The CDR3 DNA follows: TGTGCCAGCAGCTTAGGGGGTCGCGGGGATACGCAGTATTTT.

The chain uses TRBV24-1 and TRBJ2-1; D not resolved. The V end lost 0 bases, the J end lost 7 bases, and 15 bases lay between the germline ends. CDR3 length: 16 residues. Germline loops: CDR1 KGHDR, CDR2 SFDVKD. Written as DNA, the CDR3 is TGTGCCACCAGTGATTTGGGGGAAGGGTCAGGAAATGAGCAGTTCTTC. This translates into CATSDLGEGSGNEQFF.

This rearrangement joins TRBV30 to TRBJ2-5; D remains ambiguous. Germline CDR1 reads GTSNPN; CDR2 reads SVGIG (reference sequence). Between the trimmed V and J ends, which lost 5 bases and 2 bases, there was a span of 12 bases. This CDR3 is 13 amino acids long. As DNA, the CDR3 is TGTGCCTGGGTCCCGGGTCCTCAAGAGACCCAGTACTTC. It encodes CAWVPGPQETQYF.

This clonotype occurred a few times. J is TRBJ2-3 and V is TRBV29-1, with D possibly being TRBD1 (6 bases). Trimming cost V 6 bases and J 5 bases, with 15 bases left between them. CDR1 is SQVTM, CDR2 ANQGSEA, per germline. The CDR3 has 13 residues. In nucleotides, the CDR3 is TGCAGCGTGGGGGCCCTTTTTGGAGATACGCAGTATTTT. Its translation: CSVGALFGDTQYF.

V gene TRBV7-9 combines with J gene TRBJ1-2, with D hard to call. This CDR3 spans 13 amino acids. Deletions cut 1 base from V and 6 bases from J, with 9 bases between. Germline V gene lookup returns CDR1 SEHNR and CDR2 FQNEAQ (reference sequence). This chain's CDR3 is CASSLGVWDGYTF. The CDR3 DNA is TGTGCCAGCAGCTTAGGGGTCTGGGATGGCTACACCTTC.

The chain carries TRBV5-6 and TRBJ1-1; 12 nucleotides agree with TRBD1. V was pared by 3 bases and J by 4 bases, with 7 bases of the junction left unmatched. Germline assignment: CDR1 SGHDT and CDR2 YYEEEE. CDR3 size: 16 residues. The CDR3 sequence is CASSWGTGGTGTEAFF. The CDR3 nucleotides read TGTGCCAGCAGCTGGGGGACAGGGGGCACCGGCACTGAAGCTTTCTTT.

V and J are TRBV2 and TRBJ1-4; 8 bases align to TRBD1. This CDR3 is built from 14 residues. Germline lookup yields CDR1 SNHLY and CDR2 FYNNEI. The ends lost 9 bases at V and 7 bases at J; junction bases unmatched: 10. For the CDR3, the DNA is TGTGCCAGACGTCTGGACAGGGTATTTGAAAAACTGTTTTTT. This sequence encodes CARRLDRVFEKLFF.

About this clonotype itself: Germline and junction disagree at one end, which may indicate a read error. This chain links TRBV6-6 with TRBJ1-1, with no clear D. The CDR3 length is 14 residues. Germline V gene sequence: CDR1 MNHNY, CDR2 SVGAGI (reference sequence). CDR3 amino acids: CAGSYRAIGTEAFF. CDR3 nucleotides: TGTGCCGGCAGTTACCGGGCGATCGGGACTGAAGCTTTCTTT.

Comment on this clonotype: A clone one base away is much larger, so this may be a read error. The chain is built from TRBV12-3 or TRBV12-4 and TRBJ1-2, with a tentative D call TRBD1 (5 bases). The CDR3 contains 12 residues. CDR3 sequence reads: CACSLRGLDYTF. CDR3 DNA sequence: TGTGCCTGCAGTTTACGGGGGTTAGACTACACCTTC.

The chain links TRBV6-6 to TRBJ2-4, with D hard to call. The CDR3 has 14 amino acids. V was pared by 5 bases and J by 3 bases, with 11 bases between. The V gene's germline CDR1 is MNHNY and CDR2 SVGAGI (reference sequence). The CDR3 bases are TGTGCCAGCAGTGCCCTCGTGAGCAAAAACATTCAGTACTTC. Protein product: CASSALVSKNIQYF.

The chain recombines TRBV10-3 with TRBJ1-1; TRBD1 matches at 8 bases. The J segment lost 3 bases and the V segment lost 2 bases, leaving 2 bases of the junction unmatched. The CDR3 contains 14 residues. In germline, CDR1 is ENHRY, CDR2 SYGVKD. CDR3 nucleotide sequence: TGTGCCATCAGTGAGCAGGGGGCGGACACTGAAGCTTTCTTT. It codes for CAISEQGADTEAFF.

The rearrangement joins TRBV4-2 to TRBJ2-7; D unresolved. The end of the DNA is better explained by TRBJ2-5, so the J call may be wrong. Germline CDR1 and CDR2: LGHNA and YNFKEQ. The CDR3 totals 14 residues. CDR3 residues: CASSQGPVGETQYF. As DNA, the CDR3 is TGTGCCAGCAGCCAAGGGCCGGTCGGGGAGACCCAGTACTTC.

This clonotype occurred a few times. The CDR3 nucleotides are TGTGCCAGCAGCTTAGCATCAGGGCGCTCCTACAATGAGCAGTTCTTC. Translated: CASSLASGRSYNEQFF. The chain has TRBV7-9 and TRBJ2-1, with a possible D match to TRBD1 (5 bases). Germline lookup yields CDR1 SEHNR and CDR2 FQNEAQ (reference sequence). The V gene lost 0 bases and the J gene lost 0 bases, with 9 bases spanning the gap. CDR3 length: 16 residues.

The chain couples TRBV9 to TRBJ2-3; no firm D call. V lost 3 bases to trimming and J lost 5 bases, with 10 bases between them. The CDR3 covers 13 residues. The germline V gene has CDR1 SGDLS and CDR2 YYNGEE. The CDR3 here is CASSALTEDTQYF. CDR3 nucleotide sequence: TGTGCCAGCAGCGCCCTCACCGAAGATACGCAGTATTTT.

The table lists this clonotype with many counts. J is TRBJ2-7 and V is TRBV5-1; 8 positions match TRBD1. Germline CDR1 SGHRS, CDR2 YFSETQ. The V gene end was trimmed by 6 bases and the J gene end by 5 bases; junction bases not matched to a gene: 7. The CDR3 has 13 residues. CDR3 coding DNA: TGCGCCAGCACCCGGGACAGGCAAAACGAGCAGTACTTC. This codes for CASTRDRQNEQYF.

J is TRBJ1-5 and V is TRBV5-1, with D unclear. Germline CDR1 SGHRS, CDR2 YFSETQ. This CDR3 region has 16 residues. V was trimmed by 4 bases and J by 0 bases, leaving 14 bases between them. The CDR3 region is CASSPSGRDSNQPQHF. In DNA, the CDR3 is TGCGCCAGCAGCCCTTCGGGTAGGGATAGCAATCAGCCCCAGCATTTT.

The chain uses TRBV14 and TRBJ2-1; 8 bases are a match to TRBD2. V trimming: 7 bases; J trimming: 5 bases; junction bases outside the gene matches: 4. Germline V gene data show CDR1 as SGHDN and CDR2 as FVKESK. The CDR3 is 13 amino acids. In nucleotides, the CDR3 is TGTGCCAGCAAGAACGGGGGGGACAATGAGCAGTTCTTC. Protein sequence: CASKNGGDNEQFF.

Of note for this clonotype: Being one base from a much bigger clone, this may be a read error. This sequence joins TRBV25-1 and TRBJ2-4, with unresolved D. The DNA end is more similar to TRBJ2-7, so the J call may be wrong. Per germline, CDR1 MGHDK and CDR2 SYGVNS. The length of the CDR3 is 13 residues. The CDR3 here is CASSPAIGYEQYF. The CDR3 bases are TGTGCCAGCAGCCCCGCCATTGGATACGAGCAGTACTTC.

The rearrangement uses TRBV4-3 and TRBJ1-4; the match to TRBD1 covers 7 bases. V lost 1 base, J lost 4 bases, and 3 bases stayed unmatched. The germline V gene encodes CDR1 LGHNA and CDR2 YSLEER. The CDR3 length is 15 residues. This chain's CDR3 is CASSQGGQLNEKLFF. CDR3 coding DNA: TGCGCCAGCAGCCAAGGGGGACAGCTTAATGAAAAACTGTTTTTT.

The V call is TRBV20-1, the J call TRBJ2-5; 8 bases map to TRBD1. CDR3 length equals 13 residues. Germline V gene lookup returns CDR1 DFQATT and CDR2 SNEGSKA (reference sequence). With V trimmed by 6 bases and J by 4 bases, 7 bases remained unmatched. CDR3 protein: CSAPDRGRETQYF. CDR3 nucleotides: TGCAGTGCGCCCGACAGGGGTCGAGAGACCCAGTACTTC.

V and J are TRBV27 and TRBJ2-4, with 7 bases fitting TRBD1. The J call may be faulty, since TRBJ2-7 better matches the DNA end. The CDR3 consists of 17 residues. Germline CDR1 and CDR2: MNHEY and SMNVEV (reference sequence). The CDR3 loop reads CASSSLPPADRDHEQYF. The CDR3, as DNA: TGTGCCAGCAGTTCCCTTCCACCTGCAGACAGGGACCACGAGCAGTACTTC.

In this sample, this clonotype turned up once. The CDR3 spells CASSEGLIKATQYF. As DNA, the CDR3 is TGTGCCAGCAGTGAGGGACTTATAAAAGCGACCCAGTACTTC. This rearrangement joins TRBV2 to TRBJ2-5, with D possibly TRBD2 on 6 matching bases. V was cut by 3 bases and J by 7 bases, with 15 bases left in between. CDR3 length equals 14 residues. Germline V gives CDR1 SNHLY, CDR2 FYNNEI. Supplemented by reference TRBV2 and TRBJ2-5, the full variable domain reads EPEVTQTPSHQVTQMGQEVILRCVPISNHLYFYWYRQILGQKVEFLVSFYNNEISEKSEIFDDQFSVERPDGSNFTLKIRSTKLEDSAMYFCASSEGLIKATQYFGPGTRLLVL.

The J gene is TRBJ1-5, the V gene TRBV2; 8 nucleotides match TRBD1. V dropped 4 bases and J dropped 2; count of bases not matched to a gene: 4. CDR3 length equals 15 residues. Germline CDR1 and CDR2: SNHLY and FYNNEI. Here the CDR3 DNA reads TGTGCCAGCAGTGGGACAGGGATGGGCAATCAGCCCCAGCATTTT. It translates to CASSGTGMGNQPQHF.

V gene TRBV20-1 combines with J gene TRBJ2-7; D is unclear. This CDR3 has 12 residues. Looked up from germline, CDR1 is DFQATT and CDR2 is SNEGSKA (reference sequence). V was trimmed by 7 bases and J by 6 bases, leaving 16 bases between them. As DNA, the CDR3 is TGCAGTGTGCCGGATGGGCAACGCGAGCAGTACTTC. This sequence encodes CSVPDGQREQYF.

The V and J genes are TRBV6-5 and TRBJ2-7; D is unclear. Trimming left V 4 bases short and J 2 bases short, with 12 bases between. Germline CDR1 is MNHEY and CDR2 is SVGAGI. The CDR3 consists of 14 residues. As DNA, the CDR3 is TGTGCCAGCAGTTCGGCCTTGAAGGCCTACGAGCAGTACTTC. Translating gives CASSSALKAYEQYF.

This clonotype was found many times. The rearrangement uses TRBV20-1 and TRBJ2-3; D is perhaps TRBD2 (6 bases). V was trimmed by 1 base and J by 2 bases, leaving 10 bases between them. The CDR3 runs 14 residues. CDR1 and CDR2 (germline): DFQATT, SNEGSKA (reference sequence). CDR3 nucleotide sequence: TGCAGTGCTAGAGCCGGGACTCCCACAGATACGCAGTATTTT. As protein: CSARAGTPTDTQYF.

The chain links TRBV4-2 to TRBJ1-3; D remains ambiguous. V was cut by 0 bases and J by 4 bases, with 10 bases left in between. CDR3 length equals 15 residues. CDR1 and CDR2 (germline): LGHNA, YNFKEQ. The CDR3 spells CASSQEKATGNTIYF. The DNA of the CDR3 is TGTGCCAGCAGCCAAGAGAAGGCGACGGGAAACACCATATATTTT.

The chain has TRBV12-3 or TRBV12-4 and TRBJ1-5; unclear D gene. Trimming cost V 0 bases and J 2 bases, with 5 bases left between them. The CDR3 totals 14 residues. The chain's CDR3 is CASSLAAGNQPQHF. CDR3 sequence (DNA): TGTGCCAGCAGTTTAGCGGCGGGCAATCAGCCCCAGCATTTT.

This clonotype was recorded a few times. This chain connects TRBV5-5 to TRBJ2-1, with D hard to call. The tail of the sequence fits TRBJ2-7 better, so the J call may be wrong. The germline CDR1 and CDR2 sequences are SGHKS and YYEKEE (reference sequence). The CDR3 totals 15 residues. In nucleotides, the CDR3 is TGTGCCAGCAGCTTGGAAAGGGTGTCCTACAATGAGCAGTACTTC. The encoded protein is CASSLERVSYNEQYF.

The chain joins TRBV20-1 to TRBJ1-2; maybe TRBD1 (6 bases). Germline CDR1 and CDR2: DFQATT and SNEGSKA (reference sequence). The CDR3 is 11 residues long. CDR3 sequence: CRLRSGGGYTF. DNA of the CDR3: TGCAGATTGCGATCGGGGGGCGGCTACACCTTC.